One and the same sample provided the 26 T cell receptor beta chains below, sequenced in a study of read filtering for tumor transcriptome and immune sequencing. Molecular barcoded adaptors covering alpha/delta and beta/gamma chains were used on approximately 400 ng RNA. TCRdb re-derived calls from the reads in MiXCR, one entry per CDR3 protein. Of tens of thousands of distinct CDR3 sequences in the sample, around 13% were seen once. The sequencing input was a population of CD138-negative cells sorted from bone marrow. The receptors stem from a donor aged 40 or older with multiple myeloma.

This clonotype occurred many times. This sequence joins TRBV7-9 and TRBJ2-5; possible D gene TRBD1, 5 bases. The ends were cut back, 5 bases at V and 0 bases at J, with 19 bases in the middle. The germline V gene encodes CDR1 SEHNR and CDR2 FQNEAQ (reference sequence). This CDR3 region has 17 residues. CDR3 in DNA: TGTGCCAGCAGCACCCACTTAGGGCGCAGGGACCAAGAGACCCAGTACTTC. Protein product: CASSTHLGRRDQETQYF.

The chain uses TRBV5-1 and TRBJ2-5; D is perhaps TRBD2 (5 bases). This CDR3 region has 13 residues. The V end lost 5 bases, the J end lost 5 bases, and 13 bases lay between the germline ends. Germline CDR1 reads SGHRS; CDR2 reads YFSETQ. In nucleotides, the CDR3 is TGCGCCAGCAGAAGACTACCTGTGGAGACCCAGTACTTC. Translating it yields CASRRLPVETQYF.

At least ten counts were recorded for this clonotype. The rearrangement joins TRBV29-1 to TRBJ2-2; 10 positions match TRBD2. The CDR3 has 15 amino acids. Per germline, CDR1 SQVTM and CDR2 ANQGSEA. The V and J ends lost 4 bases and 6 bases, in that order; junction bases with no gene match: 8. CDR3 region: CSVAAGGPRAGELFF. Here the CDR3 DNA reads TGCAGCGTTGCAGCGGGAGGGCCAAGGGCCGGGGAGCTGTTTTTT.

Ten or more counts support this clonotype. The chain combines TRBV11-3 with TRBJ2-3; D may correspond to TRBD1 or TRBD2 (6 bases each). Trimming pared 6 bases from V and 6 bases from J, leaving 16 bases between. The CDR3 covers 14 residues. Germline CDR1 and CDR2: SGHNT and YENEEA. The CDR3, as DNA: TGTGCCAGCAGGTCGCAAGTAGGGGGGGATACGCAGTATTTT. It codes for CASRSQVGGDTQYF.

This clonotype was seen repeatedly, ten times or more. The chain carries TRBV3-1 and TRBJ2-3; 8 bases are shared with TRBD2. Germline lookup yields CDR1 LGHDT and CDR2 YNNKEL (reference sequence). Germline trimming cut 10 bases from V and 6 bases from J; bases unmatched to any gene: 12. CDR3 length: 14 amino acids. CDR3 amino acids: CATGQRELGDTQYF. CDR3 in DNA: TGTGCCACGGGCCAGCGGGAGCTTGGCGATACGCAGTATTTT.

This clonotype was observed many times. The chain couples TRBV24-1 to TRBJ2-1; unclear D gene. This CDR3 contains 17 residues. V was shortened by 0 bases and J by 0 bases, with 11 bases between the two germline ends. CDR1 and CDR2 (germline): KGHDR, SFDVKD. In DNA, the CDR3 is TGTGCCACCAGTGATTTGGAGGTCACTAACTCCTACAATGAGCAGTTCTTC. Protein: CATSDLEVTNSYNEQFF.

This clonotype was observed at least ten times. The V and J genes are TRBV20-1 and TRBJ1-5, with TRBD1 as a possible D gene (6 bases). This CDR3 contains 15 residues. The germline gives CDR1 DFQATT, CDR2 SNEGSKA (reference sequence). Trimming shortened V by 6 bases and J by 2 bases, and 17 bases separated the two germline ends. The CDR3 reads CSATRGGFGNQPQHF. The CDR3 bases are TGCAGTGCAACACGCGGGGGCTTTGGCAATCAGCCCCAGCATTTT.

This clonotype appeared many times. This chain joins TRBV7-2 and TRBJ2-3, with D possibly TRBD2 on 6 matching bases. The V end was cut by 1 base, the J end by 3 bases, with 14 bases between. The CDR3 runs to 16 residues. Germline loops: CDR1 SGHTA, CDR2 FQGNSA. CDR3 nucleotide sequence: TGTGCCAGCAGCTTAGTTTTGGCGGGAAGTACAGATACGCAGTATTTT. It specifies CASSLVLAGSTDTQYF.

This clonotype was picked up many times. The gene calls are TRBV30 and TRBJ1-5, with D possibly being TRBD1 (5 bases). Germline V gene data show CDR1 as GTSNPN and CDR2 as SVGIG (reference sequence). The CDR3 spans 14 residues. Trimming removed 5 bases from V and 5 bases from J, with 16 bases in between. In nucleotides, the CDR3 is TGTGCCTGGTCCCACCGATGGGGGGATCAGCCCCAGCATTTT. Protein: CAWSHRWGDQPQHF. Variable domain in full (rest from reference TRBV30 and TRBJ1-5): SQTIHQWPATLVQPVGSPLSLECTVEGTSNPNLYWYRQAAGRGLQLLFYSVGIGQISSEVPQNLSASRPQDRQFILSSKKLLLSDSGFYLCAWSHRWGDQPQHFGDGTRLSIL.

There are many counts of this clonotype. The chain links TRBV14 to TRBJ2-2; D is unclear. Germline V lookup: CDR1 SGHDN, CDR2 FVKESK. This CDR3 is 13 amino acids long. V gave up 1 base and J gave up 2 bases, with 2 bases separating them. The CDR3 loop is CASSQVNTGELFF. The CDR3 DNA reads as TGTGCCAGCAGCCAAGTCAACACCGGGGAGCTGTTTTTT.

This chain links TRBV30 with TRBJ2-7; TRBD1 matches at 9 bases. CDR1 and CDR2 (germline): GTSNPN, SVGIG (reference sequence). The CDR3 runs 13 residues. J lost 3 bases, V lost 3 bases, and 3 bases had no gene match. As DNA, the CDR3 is TGTGCCTGGAGCCAGGGACAGGGCTACGAGCAGTACTTC. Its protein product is CAWSQGQGYEQYF.

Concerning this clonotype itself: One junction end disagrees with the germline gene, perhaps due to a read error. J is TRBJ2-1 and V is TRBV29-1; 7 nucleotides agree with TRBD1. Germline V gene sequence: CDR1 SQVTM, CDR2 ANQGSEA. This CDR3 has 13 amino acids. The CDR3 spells CTLSRGFYNEQIF. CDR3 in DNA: TGCACCCTGTCCAGGGGGTTTTACAATGAGCAGATCTTC.

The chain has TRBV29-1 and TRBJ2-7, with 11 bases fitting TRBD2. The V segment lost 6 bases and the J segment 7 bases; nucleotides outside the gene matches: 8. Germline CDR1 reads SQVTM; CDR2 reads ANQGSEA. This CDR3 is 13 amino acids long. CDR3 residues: CSVALAGAREQYF. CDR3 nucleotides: TGCAGCGTCGCACTAGCGGGAGCTCGGGAGCAGTACTTC.

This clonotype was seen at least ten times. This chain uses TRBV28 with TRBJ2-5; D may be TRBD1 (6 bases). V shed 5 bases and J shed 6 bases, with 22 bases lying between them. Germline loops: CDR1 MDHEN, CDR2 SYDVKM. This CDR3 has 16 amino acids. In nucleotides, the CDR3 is TGTGCCAGCAGTCTTAACCGGGACATGAGGGTAAAGACCCAGTACTTC. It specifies CASSLNRDMRVKTQYF. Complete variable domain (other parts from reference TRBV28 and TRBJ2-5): DVKVTQSSRYLVKRTGEKVFLECVQDMDHENMFWYRQDPGLGLRLIYFSYDVKMKEKGDIPEGYSVSREKKERFSLILESASTNQTSMYLCASSLNRDMRVKTQYFGPGTRLLVL.

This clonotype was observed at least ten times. CDR3 sequence (DNA): TGTGCCAGCAGCCCGATTGGGACTAACTACGAGCAGTACTTC. This gives the protein CASSPIGTNYEQYF. The chain has TRBV11-1 and TRBJ2-7, with 7 bases identical to TRBD2. The CDR3 length is 14 residues. The junction had 7 bases not matched to a gene; V was cut back by 5 bases and J by 3 bases. Germline loops: CDR1 SGHAT, CDR2 FQDESV (reference sequence).

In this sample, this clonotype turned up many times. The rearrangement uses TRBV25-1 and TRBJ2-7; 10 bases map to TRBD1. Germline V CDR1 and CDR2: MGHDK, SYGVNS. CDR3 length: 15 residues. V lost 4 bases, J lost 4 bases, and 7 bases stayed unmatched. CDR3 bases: TGTGCCAGCAGTGCCCCGGGACAGGGGTTGTACGAGCAGTACTTC. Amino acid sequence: CASSAPGQGLYEQYF.

The CDR3 coding sequence is TGTGCCAGCAGTCTTCAGACGGGGGGGTTTTACACGGAGACCCAGTACTTC. This gives the protein CASSLQTGGFYTETQYF. The chain recombines TRBV28 with TRBJ2-5; TRBD2 aligns across 8 bases. This CDR3 region has 17 residues. Per germline, CDR1 MDHEN and CDR2 SYDVKM. Trimming at V came to 5 bases and at J to 5 bases, leaving 16 bases not matched to a gene.

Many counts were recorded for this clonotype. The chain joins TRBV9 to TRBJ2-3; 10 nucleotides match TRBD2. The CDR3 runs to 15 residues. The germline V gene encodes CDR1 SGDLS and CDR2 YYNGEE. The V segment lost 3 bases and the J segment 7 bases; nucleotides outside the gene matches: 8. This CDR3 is CASSALLAGVNTQYF. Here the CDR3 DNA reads TGTGCCAGCAGCGCCCTTCTAGCGGGAGTTAATACGCAGTATTTT.

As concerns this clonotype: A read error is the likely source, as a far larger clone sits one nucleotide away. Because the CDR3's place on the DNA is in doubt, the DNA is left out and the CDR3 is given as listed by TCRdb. The chain's CDR3 is CASSLVGAGSSPLRF. This chain links TRBV5-1 with TRBJ1-1; TRBD1, the table's D call, lacks a check against the DNA. The CDR3 spans 15 residues, counting both ends. From germline, CDR1 is SGHRS and CDR2 YFSETQ.

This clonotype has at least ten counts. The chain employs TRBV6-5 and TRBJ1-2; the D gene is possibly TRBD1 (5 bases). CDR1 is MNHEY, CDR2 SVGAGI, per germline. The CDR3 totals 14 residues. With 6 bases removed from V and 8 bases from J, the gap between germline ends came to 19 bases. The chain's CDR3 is CASSPLDTPTGYTF. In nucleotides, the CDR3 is TGTGCCAGCAGCCCTCTGGACACGCCAACCGGCTACACCTTC.

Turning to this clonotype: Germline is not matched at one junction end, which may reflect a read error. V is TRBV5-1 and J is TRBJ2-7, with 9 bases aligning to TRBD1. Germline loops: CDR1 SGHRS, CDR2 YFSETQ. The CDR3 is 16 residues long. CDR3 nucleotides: TGCGCCAGCAGCTTGGAACCGGGACAGGGATCCTACGAGCGGTACTTC. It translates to CASSLEPGQGSYERYF.

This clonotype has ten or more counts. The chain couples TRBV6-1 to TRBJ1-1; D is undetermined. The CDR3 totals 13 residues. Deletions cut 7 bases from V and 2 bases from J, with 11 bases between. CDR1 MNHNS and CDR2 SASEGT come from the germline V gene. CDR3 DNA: TGTGCCAGCATTCCCGGCCCTAACACTGAAGCTTTCTTT. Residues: CASIPGPNTEAFF.

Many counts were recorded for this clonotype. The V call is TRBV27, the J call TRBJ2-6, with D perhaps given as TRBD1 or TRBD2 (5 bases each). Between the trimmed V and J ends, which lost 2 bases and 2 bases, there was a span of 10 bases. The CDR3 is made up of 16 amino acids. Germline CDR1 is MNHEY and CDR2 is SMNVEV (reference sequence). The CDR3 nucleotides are TGTGCCAGCAGTTTAGGGGGTCTTACTGGGGCCAACGTCCTGACTTTC. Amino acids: CASSLGGLTGANVLTF.

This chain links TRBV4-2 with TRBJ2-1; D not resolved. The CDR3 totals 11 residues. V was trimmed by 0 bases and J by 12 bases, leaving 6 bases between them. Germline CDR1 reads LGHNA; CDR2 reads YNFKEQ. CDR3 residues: CASSQDLGQFF. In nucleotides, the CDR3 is TGTGCCAGCAGCCAAGATCTGGGGCAGTTCTTC.

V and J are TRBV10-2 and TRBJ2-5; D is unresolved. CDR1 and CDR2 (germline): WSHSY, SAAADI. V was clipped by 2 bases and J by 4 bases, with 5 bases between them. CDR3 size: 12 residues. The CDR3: CASSERIETQYF. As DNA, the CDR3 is TGCGCCAGCAGTGAGAGAATAGAGACCCAGTACTTC.

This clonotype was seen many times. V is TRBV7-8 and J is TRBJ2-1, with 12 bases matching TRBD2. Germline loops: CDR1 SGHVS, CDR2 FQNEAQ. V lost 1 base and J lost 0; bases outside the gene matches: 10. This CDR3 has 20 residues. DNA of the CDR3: TGTGCCAGCAGCTTAGTTCTACTAGCGGGAGGCCAATACTCCTACAATGAGCAGTTCTTC. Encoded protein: CASSLVLLAGGQYSYNEQFF.